The next 31 T cell receptor beta chains were all read from a single sample in a study of T cells in localized non-small cell lung cancer. TCRdb's table, derived via immunoSEQ multiplex PCR, lists solely in-frame clones and lacks some. The sample records 55,000 to 75,000 clones, 90% to 95% being singletons. The starting material was peripheral blood, obtained before any cancer treatment. The receptors come from a man between 40 and 69 years old with stage I lung adenocarcinoma.

The J gene is TRBJ1-4, the V gene TRBV2; 9 nucleotides line up with TRBD1. V lost 7 bases and J lost 4; bases outside the gene matches: 4. The V gene's germline CDR1 is SNHLY and CDR2 FYNNEI. CDR3 length: 14 residues. The DNA for the CDR3 is TGTGCCAGCAAAAGGACAGGGGTTAATGAAAAACTGTTTTTT. It translates to CASKRTGVNEKLFF.

The J gene is TRBJ2-1, the V gene TRBV19, with a tentative D call TRBD1 (6 bases). Germline loops: CDR1 LNHDA, CDR2 SQIVND (reference sequence). The CDR3 runs 15 residues. Trimming removed 5 bases at V and 8 bases at J, with 19 bases between. In DNA, the CDR3 is TGTGCCAGTAGTCCACGAGCGCAGGGGCTGGATGAGCAGTTCTTC. It is translated as CASSPRAQGLDEQFF.

The V call is TRBV9, the J call TRBJ1-3; D possibly corresponds to TRBD1 (6 bases). V lost 6 bases, J lost 2 bases, and 12 bases lay in between. The CDR3 totals 14 residues. CDR1 is SGDLS and CDR2 is YYNGEE in the germline V gene. The CDR3: CASTDSITGNTIYF. For the CDR3, the DNA is TGTGCCAGCACGGACAGTATAACTGGAAACACCATATATTTT.

The chain uses TRBV30 and TRBJ1-1; a weak D match, TRBD1 (6 bases). CDR3 length equals 12 residues. Germline CDR1 and CDR2: GTSNPN and SVGIG (reference sequence). Trimming removed 3 bases at V and 11 bases at J, with 16 bases between. The CDR3 bases are TGTGCCTGGAGATCTAACAGGGCTTGGGCTTTCTTT. As protein: CAWRSNRAWAFF. The full variable domain, in which reference TRBV30 and TRBJ1-1 provide the parts outside the CDR3, is SQTIHQWPATLVQPVGSPLSLECTVEGTSNPNLYWYRQAAGRGLQLLFYSVGIGQISSEVPQNLSASRPQDRQFILSSKKLLLSDSGFYLCAWRSNRAWAFFGQGTRLTVV.

The chain links TRBV18 to TRBJ1-1; tentatively, D is TRBD1 (6 bases). Trimming removed 1 base from V and 1 base from J, with 7 bases in between. The CDR3 consists of 14 residues. Germline loops: CDR1 KGHSH, CDR2 LQKENI. The CDR3 loop reads CASSPRQANTEAFF. The CDR3 region has the DNA TGTGCCAGCTCACCACGACAGGCGAACACTGAAGCTTTCTTT. The entire variable domain, with the rest obtained from reference TRBV18 and TRBJ1-1, is as follows: NAGVMQNPRHLVRRRGQEARLRCSPMKGHSHVYWYRQLPEEGLKFMVYLQKENIIDESGMPKERFSAEFPKEGPSILRIQQVVRGDSAAYFCASSPRQANTEAFFGQGTRLTVV.

The rearrangement links TRBV7-3 to TRBJ2-5; 14 bases agree with TRBD2. J lost 4 bases, V lost 6 bases, and 19 bases had no gene match. The germline V gene has CDR1 SGHTA and CDR2 FQGTGA. The CDR3 is 20 amino acids. The DNA of the CDR3 is TGTGCCAGCAGACGGCCCCGGGACGGGACTAGCGGGAGTCGAGCAGAGACCCAGTACTTC. As protein: CASRRPRDGTSGSRAETQYF.

A single count supports this clone. This chain connects TRBV10-3 to TRBJ2-2; 9 positions agree with TRBD1. V lost 4 bases, J lost 6 bases, and 3 bases stayed unmatched. CDR1 and CDR2 from the germline V gene are ENHRY and SYGVKD. The CDR3 has 14 residues. The CDR3 nucleotides read TGTGCCATCAGTGGTGACAGGGGGGCCGGGGAGCTGTTTTTT. Translation gives CAISGDRGAGELFF.

This clone came up once. The chain employs TRBV5-4 and TRBJ2-1; 9 bases match TRBD1. CDR1 is SGHNT, CDR2 YYREEE, per germline (reference sequence). The CDR3 length is 16 residues. The J segment lost 3 bases and the V segment lost 0 bases, leaving 4 bases of the junction unmatched. CDR3 DNA: TGTGCCAGCAGCTTGGGGGACAGGGCCCACTACAATGAGCAGTTCTTC. Residues: CASSLGDRAHYNEQFF. The variable domain in full, with the rest retrieved from reference TRBV5-4 and TRBJ2-1, is ETGVTQSPTHLIKTRGQQVTLRCSSQSGHNTVSWYQQALGQGPQFIFQYYREEENGRGNFPPRFSGLQFPNYSSELNVNALELDDSALYLCASSLGDRAHYNEQFFGPGTRLTVL.

The chain combines TRBV30 with TRBJ2-3, with 7 bases matching TRBD1. CDR3 length: 15 residues. V shed 1 base, J shed 4 bases, and the junction held 8 bases outside the gene matches. The germline gives CDR1 GTSNPN, CDR2 SVGIG (reference sequence). The CDR3: CAWSASRGRSDTQYF. CDR3 DNA: TGTGCCTGGAGTGCCTCTAGGGGGCGATCAGATACGCAGTATTTT.

V and J are TRBV11-3 and TRBJ2-1; 12 nucleotides line up with TRBD2. Unmatched junction bases numbered 3, after V lost 1 base and J lost 5 bases. The CDR3 spans 16 residues. Germline loops: CDR1 SGHNT, CDR2 YENEEA. DNA of the CDR3: TGTGCCAGCAGCTTAGCTAGCGGGAGGGCCGACAATGAGCAGTTCTTC. Amino acid sequence: CASSLASGRADNEQFF.

The chain has TRBV29-1 and TRBJ2-7; a weak D match, TRBD2 (5 bases). V lost 7 bases and J lost 4, with 11 bases in between. Germline lookup yields CDR1 SQVTM and CDR2 ANQGSEA. This CDR3 is 11 amino acids long. The CDR3 region is CSATREYEQYF. The CDR3 nucleotides are TGCAGCGCGACGAGGGAATACGAGCAGTACTTC.

V usage is TRBV6-1 and J usage is TRBJ2-7, with a weak D call TRBD1 (5 bases). Per germline, CDR1 MNHNS and CDR2 SASEGT. V was clipped by 2 bases and J by 10 bases, with 9 bases between them. The CDR3 is made up of 11 amino acids. CDR3: CASSENRIQYF. In DNA, the CDR3 is TGTGCCAGCAGTGAAAACAGGATCCAGTACTTC.

The chain links TRBV27 to TRBJ1-5; D uncertain. The germline V gene encodes CDR1 MNHEY and CDR2 SMNVEV (reference sequence). This CDR3 contains 15 residues. V was cut by 0 bases and J by 2 bases, with 8 bases left in between. The CDR3 sequence: CASSLSRHRNQPQHF. For the CDR3, the DNA is TGTGCCAGCAGTTTATCGAGACACCGCAATCAGCCCCAGCATTTT.

The chain recombines TRBV19 with TRBJ2-3; 7 bases map to TRBD1. Looked up from germline, CDR1 is LNHDA and CDR2 is SQIVND (reference sequence). After removal of 7 bases from V and 4 bases from J, the junction contained 5 bases not matched to a gene. This CDR3 is 13 amino acids long. CDR3 DNA: TGTGCCAGTAAATACAGGGGAGCAGATACGCAGTATTTT. Translating it yields CASKYRGADTQYF.

The V call is TRBV11-2, the J call TRBJ2-2; D is uncertain. Germline V gene lookup returns CDR1 SGHAT and CDR2 FQNNGV. This CDR3 has 13 amino acids. V lost 5 bases, J lost 4 bases, and 8 bases lay in between. CDR3 sequence (DNA): TGTGCCAGCAGCCTGGCTGCCACCGGGGAGCTGTTTTTT. It encodes CASSLAATGELFF.

This chain connects TRBV10-3 to TRBJ2-7, with 8 bases fitting TRBD1. Germline trimming cut 4 bases from V and 5 bases from J; bases unmatched to any gene: 1. The CDR3 covers 12 residues. In germline, CDR1 is ENHRY, CDR2 SYGVKD. The CDR3 loop is CAISGTGNEQYF. The DNA of the CDR3 is TGTGCCATCAGTGGGACAGGGAACGAGCAGTACTTC.

The chain carries TRBV6-4 and TRBJ2-1, with 12 bases lining up with TRBD2. CDR1 is MRHNA, CDR2 SNTAGT, per germline. The CDR3 has 15 residues. The junction had 5 bases not matched to a gene; V was cut back by 3 bases and J by 8 bases. CDR3 in DNA: TGTGCCAGCAGTGAGGCTAGCGGGAGGGATGATGAGCAGTTCTTC. It codes for CASSEASGRDDEQFF.

The V and J genes are TRBV5-4 and TRBJ2-1, with D perhaps matching TRBD1 (6 bases). The CDR3 consists of 13 residues. V lost 2 bases and J 8 bases, leaving 11 bases between the germline ends. Germline V gives CDR1 SGHNT, CDR2 YYREEE (reference sequence). The DNA of the CDR3 is TGTGCCAGCAGCTTCGACAGGAATGATGAGCAGTTCTTC. It specifies CASSFDRNDEQFF.

Only a few counts were recorded for this clone. Other nucleotide sequences in the sample specify the same CDR3. J is TRBJ2-7 and V is TRBV6-5; D is unclear. Deletions cut 8 bases from V and 0 bases from J, with 14 bases between. Germline V gene data show CDR1 as MNHEY and CDR2 as SVGAGI. The CDR3 sequence is 14 residues long. CDR3 DNA: TGTGCCAGCGGCCGATCCTTACTCTCCTACGAGCAGTACTTC. This codes for CASGRSLLSYEQYF.

In this sample, this clone turned up once. The genes are TRBV6-5 and TRBJ2-1, with D uncertain. The CDR3 is made up of 11 amino acids. The germline gives CDR1 MNHEY, CDR2 SVGAGI. The V end was cut by 6 bases, the J end by 7 bases, with 7 bases between. This chain's CDR3 is CASSGLNEQFF. The CDR3 nucleotides are TGTGCCAGCAGCGGGTTGAATGAGCAGTTCTTC.

The genes are TRBV4-1 and TRBJ2-7; TRBD2 aligns across 7 bases. With V trimmed by 4 bases and J by 0 bases, 6 bases remained unmatched. This CDR3 has 15 amino acids. Germline loops: CDR1 MGHRA, CDR2 YSYEKL. CDR3 nucleotide sequence: TGCGCCAGCAGCCCCCCAGGCGGGGGCTCCTACGAGCAGTACTTC. Amino acid sequence: CASSPPGGGSYEQYF.

This chain joins TRBV10-3 and TRBJ2-7, with 9 positions matching TRBD2. This CDR3 is 16 amino acids long. Germline assignment: CDR1 ENHRY and CDR2 SYGVKD. The ends lost 0 bases at V and 5 bases at J; junction bases unmatched: 8. DNA of the CDR3: TGTGCCATCAGTGAGTCGAGGGCTAGCGGGAACCACGAGCAGTACTTC. Translating gives CAISESRASGNHEQYF.

This CDR3 reads CASSFGTTNEKLFF. The CDR3 DNA reads TGCGCCAGCAGCTTTGGGACAACTAATGAAAAACTGTTTTTT. The rearrangement uses TRBV5-1 and TRBJ1-4; no definite D call. V was cut by 2 bases and J by 0 bases, with 5 bases left in between. CDR1 and CDR2 (germline): SGHRS, YFSETQ. The CDR3 has 14 residues.

The chain couples TRBV28 to TRBJ1-1; 8 bases line up with TRBD1. The CDR3 runs 14 residues. Germline V gives CDR1 MDHEN, CDR2 SYDVKM. V lost 5 bases, J lost 4 bases, and 6 bases stayed unmatched. CDR3 sequence (DNA): TGTGCCAGCAGTCTTCACAGGGGGGGCACTGAAGCTTTCTTT. This encodes CASSLHRGGTEAFF.

The J gene is TRBJ1-5, the V gene TRBV2; D is perhaps TRBD1 (5 bases). V shed 5 bases and J shed 4 bases, with 9 bases lying between them. The CDR3 has 13 amino acids. CDR1 and CDR2 from the germline V gene are SNHLY and FYNNEI. DNA for the CDR3: TGTGCCAGCAGTCAGACAGAGAATCAGCCCCAGCATTTT. As protein: CASSQTENQPQHF.

The CDR3: CATSREWAGNSNQPQHF. CDR3 in DNA: TGTGCCACCAGCAGAGAATGGGCAGGAAATAGCAATCAGCCCCAGCATTTT. J is TRBJ1-5 and V is TRBV15; no clear D. From germline, CDR1 is LNHNV and CDR2 YYDKDF (reference sequence). The CDR3 spans 17 residues. V lost 0 bases and J lost 0, with 12 bases in between.

The chain couples TRBV7-2 to TRBJ1-5; D is ambiguous. The ends were cut back, 3 bases at V and 1 base at J, with 4 bases in the middle. The CDR3 is 13 residues long. Germline V gene lookup returns CDR1 SGHTA and CDR2 FQGNSA. CDR3 amino acids: CASSLTSNQPQHF. The CDR3 nucleotides are TGTGCCAGCAGCTTGACGAGCAATCAGCCCCAGCATTTT.

The genes are TRBV7-3 and TRBJ2-1; D might be TRBD1 or TRBD2, each matching 5 bases. The ends were cut back, 2 bases at V and 8 bases at J, with 10 bases in the middle. There are 13 residues in the CDR3. Germline CDR1 SGHTA, CDR2 FQGTGA. The CDR3 coding sequence is TGTGCCAGCAGCTTAGGGGGTAGGGATGAGCAGTTCTTC. This gives the protein CASSLGGRDEQFF.

This chain uses TRBV7-9 with TRBJ2-4, with 7 positions matching TRBD2. The germline gives CDR1 SEHNR, CDR2 FQNEAQ (reference sequence). CDR3 length equals 15 residues. The J segment lost 5 bases and the V segment lost 4 bases, leaving 8 bases of the junction unmatched. In nucleotides, the CDR3 is TGTGCCAGCAGCTGGTGGGGGGGTCGCCAAAACATTCAGTACTTC. It yields the protein CASSWWGGRQNIQYF.

The V and J genes are TRBV29-1 and TRBJ2-5; tentatively, D is TRBD1 (6 bases). The CDR3 totals 14 residues. CDR1 and CDR2 (germline): SQVTM, ANQGSEA. V dropped 4 bases and J dropped 0 bases, with 12 bases sitting between them. CDR3 sequence: CSVVQGTYQETQYF. The CDR3 nucleotides read TGCAGCGTTGTTCAGGGGACGTACCAAGAGACCCAGTACTTC.

The chain employs TRBV2 and TRBJ1-5; D perhaps matches TRBD1 (5 bases). CDR1 is SNHLY and CDR2 is FYNNEI in the germline V gene. Trimming took off 3 bases at V and 7 bases at J, with 13 bases between the two ends. The CDR3 runs to 14 residues. The CDR3 loop reads CASSEGKGIQPQHF. The CDR3 coding sequence is TGTGCCAGCAGTGAGGGGAAGGGGATCCAGCCCCAGCATTTT.